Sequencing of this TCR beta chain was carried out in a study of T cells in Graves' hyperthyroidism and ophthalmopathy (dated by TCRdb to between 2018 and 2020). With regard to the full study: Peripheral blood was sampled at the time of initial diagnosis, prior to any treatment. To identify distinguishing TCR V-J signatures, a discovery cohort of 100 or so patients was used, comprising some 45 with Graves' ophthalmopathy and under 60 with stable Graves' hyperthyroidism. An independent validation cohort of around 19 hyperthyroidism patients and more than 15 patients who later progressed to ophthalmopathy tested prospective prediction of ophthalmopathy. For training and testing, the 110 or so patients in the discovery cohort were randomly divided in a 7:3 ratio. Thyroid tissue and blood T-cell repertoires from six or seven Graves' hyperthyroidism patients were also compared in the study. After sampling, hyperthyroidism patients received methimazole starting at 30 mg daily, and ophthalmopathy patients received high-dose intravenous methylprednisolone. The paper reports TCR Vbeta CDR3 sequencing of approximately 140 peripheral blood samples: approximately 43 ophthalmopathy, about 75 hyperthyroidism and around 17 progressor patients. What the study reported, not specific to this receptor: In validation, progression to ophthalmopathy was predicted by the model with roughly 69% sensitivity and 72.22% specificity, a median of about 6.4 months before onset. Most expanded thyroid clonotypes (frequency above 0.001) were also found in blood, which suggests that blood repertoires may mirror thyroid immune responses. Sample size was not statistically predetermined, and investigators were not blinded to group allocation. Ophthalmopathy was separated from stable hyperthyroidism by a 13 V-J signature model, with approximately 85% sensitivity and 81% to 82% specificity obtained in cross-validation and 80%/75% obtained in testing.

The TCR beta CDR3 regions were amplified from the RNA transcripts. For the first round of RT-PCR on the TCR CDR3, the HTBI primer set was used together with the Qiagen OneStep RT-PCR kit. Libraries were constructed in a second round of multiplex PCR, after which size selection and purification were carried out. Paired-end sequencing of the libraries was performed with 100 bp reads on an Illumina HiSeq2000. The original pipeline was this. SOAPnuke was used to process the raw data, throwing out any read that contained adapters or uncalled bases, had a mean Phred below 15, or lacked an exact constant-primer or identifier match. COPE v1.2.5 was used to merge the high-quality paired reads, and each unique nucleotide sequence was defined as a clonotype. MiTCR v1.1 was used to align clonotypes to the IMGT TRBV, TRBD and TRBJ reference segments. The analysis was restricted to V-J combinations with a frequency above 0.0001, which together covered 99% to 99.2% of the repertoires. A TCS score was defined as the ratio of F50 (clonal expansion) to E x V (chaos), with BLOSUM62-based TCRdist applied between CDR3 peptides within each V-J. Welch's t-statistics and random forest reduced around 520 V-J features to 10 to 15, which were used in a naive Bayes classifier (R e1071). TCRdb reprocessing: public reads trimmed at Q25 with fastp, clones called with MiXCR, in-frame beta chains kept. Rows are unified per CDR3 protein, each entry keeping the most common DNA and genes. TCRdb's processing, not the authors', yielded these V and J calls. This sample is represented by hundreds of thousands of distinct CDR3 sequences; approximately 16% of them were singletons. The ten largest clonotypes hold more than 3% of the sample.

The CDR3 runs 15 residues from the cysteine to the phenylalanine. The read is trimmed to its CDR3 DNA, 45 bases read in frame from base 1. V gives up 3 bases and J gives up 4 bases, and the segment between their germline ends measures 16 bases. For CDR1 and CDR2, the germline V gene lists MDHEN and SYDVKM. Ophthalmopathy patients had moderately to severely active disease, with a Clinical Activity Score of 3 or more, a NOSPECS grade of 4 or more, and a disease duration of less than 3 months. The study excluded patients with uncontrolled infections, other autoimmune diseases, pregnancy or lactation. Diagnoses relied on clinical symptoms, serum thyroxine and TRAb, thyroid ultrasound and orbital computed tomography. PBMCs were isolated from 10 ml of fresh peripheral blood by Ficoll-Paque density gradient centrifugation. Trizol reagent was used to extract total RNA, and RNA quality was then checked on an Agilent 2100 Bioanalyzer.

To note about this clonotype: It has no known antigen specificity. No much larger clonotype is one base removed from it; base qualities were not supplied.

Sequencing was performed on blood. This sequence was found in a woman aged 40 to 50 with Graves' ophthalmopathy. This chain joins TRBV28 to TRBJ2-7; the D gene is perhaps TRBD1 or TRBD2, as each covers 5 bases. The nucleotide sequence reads TGTGCCAGCAGTTTTAGGGACCAGGCCCCTTACGAGCAGTACTTC. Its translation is CASSFRDQAPYEQYF.